The rows below give T cell receptor beta chains drawn from one sample of a study of technical replicates of blood from several donors. Some clones are missing from TCRdb's copy, which holds only in-frame ones; the method was immunoSEQ multiplex PCR. The table records some 77,000 clones, 75% to 95% of them present only once. The sample was T cells isolated from PBMCs. These receptors were taken from a human donor in good health. The CDR3 runs from the conserved cysteine through the conserved F or W. The D gene is left open where the match is weak. Size values are once, few and many counts, or a class for expanded clones, and some rows have none.

j_gene	d_gene	abundance	v_gene	CDR3aa	CDR3nt
TRBJ2-1	TRBD2	few	TRBV7-2	CASSRSGSHNEQFF	TGTGCCAGCAGCCGAAGCGGGAGCCACAATGAGCAGTTCTTC
TRBJ2-1	NA	NA	TRBV27	CAVKETGGAYNEQFF	TGTGCCGTGAAAGAGACGGGTGGAGCCTACAATGAGCAGTTCTTC
TRBJ1-2	TRBD1	NA	TRBV9	CASSHRTGEGYGYTF	TGTGCCAGCAGCCATAGGACAGGGGAAGGATATGGCTACACCTTC
TRBJ2-1	TRBD2	once	TRBV6-1	CASSEGTSQFNEQFF	TGTGCCAGCAGTGAAGGGACTAGTCAATTCAATGAGCAGTTCTTC
TRBJ2-1	TRBD1	NA	TRBV18	CASSLQGGNEQFF	TGTGCCAGCTCACTACAGGGGGGTAATGAGCAGTTCTTC
TRBJ1-3	NA	NA	TRBV11-3	CASSFLTGNTIYF	TGTGCCAGCAGCTTCTTAACTGGAAACACCATATATTTT
TRBJ2-7	TRBD2	once	TRBV4-1	CASSQDRTSGQEQYF	TGCGCCAGCAGCCAAGATCGGACTAGCGGGCAAGAGCAGTACTTC
TRBJ2-1	TRBD2	NA	TRBV2	CASNIRRGDSGRANEQFF	TGTGCCAGCAACATAAGGCGGGGAGATAGCGGGAGGGCCAATGAGCAGTTCTTC
TRBJ2-1	TRBD2	NA	TRBV7-6	CASSRSSLAGGGNEQFF	TGTGCCAGCAGCAGATCCTCTCTAGCGGGAGGGGGGAATGAGCAGTTCTTC
TRBJ1-1	TRBD1	NA	TRBV5-4	CASSSRTGGNTEAFF	TGTGCCAGCAGCTCTCGGACAGGGGGAAACACTGAAGCTTTCTTT
TRBJ1-1	NA	NA	TRBV9	CASSVTAGWGRNTEAFF	TGTGCCAGCAGCGTAACTGCGGGTTGGGGGCGAAACACTGAAGCTTTCTTT
TRBJ2-7	TRBD2	NA	TRBV29-1	CSVVGGSISYEQYF	TGCAGCGTTGTGGGCGGGAGCATCTCCTACGAGCAGTACTTC
TRBJ1-1	TRBD1	NA	TRBV6-1	CASSRTGAATEAFF	TGTGCCAGCAGTAGGACAGGGGCTGCCACTGAAGCTTTCTTT
TRBJ1-1	NA	NA	TRBV6-1	CASSPQGGTEAFF	TGTGCCAGCAGTCCGCAGGGTGGCACTGAAGCTTTCTTT
TRBJ2-7	NA	NA	TRBV6-5	CASRQGYEQYF	TGTGCCAGCAGGCAGGGGTACGAGCAGTACTTC
TRBJ2-1	TRBD1	NA	TRBV4-3	CASSQALGTAPQGQFF	TGCGCCAGCAGCCAGGCCCTTGGGACAGCTCCTCAGGGGCAGTTCTTC
TRBJ2-1	TRBD2	once	TRBV6-5	CASSSQPGTSHEQFF	TGTGCCAGCAGTTCCCAACCCGGGACTAGCCATGAGCAGTTCTTC
TRBJ2-5	NA	NA	TRBV7-3	CASSRTVQETQYF	TGTGCCAGCAGTAGGACTGTACAAGAGACCCAGTACTTC
TRBJ1-2	TRBD1	NA	TRBV27	CASSQAGTGAFFYGYTF	TGTGCCAGCAGTCAAGCCGGGACAGGGGCGTTCTTCTATGGCTACACCTTC
TRBJ1-1	TRBD1	NA	TRBV2	CASRQQGAMNTEAFF	TGTGCCAGCAGGCAACAGGGGGCCATGAACACTGAAGCTTTCTTT
TRBJ1-1	NA	NA	TRBV9	CASSLGAIQVEAFF	TGTGCCAGCAGCCTAGGGGCAATCCAGGTTGAAGCTTTCTTT
TRBJ2-1	NA	NA	TRBV9	CASSVEDFSYNEQFF	TGTGCCAGCAGCGTAGAGGACTTCTCCTACAATGAGCAGTTCTTC
TRBJ2-7	NA	NA	TRBV14	CASSPGISYEQYF	TGTGCCAGCAGTCCAGGGATCTCCTACGAGCAGTACTTC
TRBJ1-2	TRBD1	NA	TRBV28	CASSYPGTGHYGYTF	TGTGCCAGCAGTTACCCGGGGACAGGCCACTATGGCTACACCTTC
TRBJ2-1	TRBD2	NA	TRBV25-1	CASSGETGLAALGEQFF	TGTGCCAGCAGTGGGGAGACGGGACTAGCGGCCCTTGGTGAGCAGTTCTTC
TRBJ1-2	NA	NA	TRBV6-5	CASSYSEGGNGYTF	TGTGCCAGCAGTTACTCGGAAGGGGGTAATGGCTACACCTTC
TRBJ2-3	TRBD1	NA	TRBV29-1	CSVGQGRVDTQYF	TGCAGCGTGGGACAGGGGCGTGTAGATACGCAGTATTTT
TRBJ1-1	TRBD1	NA	TRBV5-1	CASSLEGQVNTEAFF	TGCGCCAGCAGCTTGGAAGGACAGGTGAACACTGAAGCTTTCTTT
TRBJ2-5	NA	NA	TRBV7-9	CASSSRGTANYIQETQYF	TGTGCCAGCAGCTCGCGCGGGACAGCCAACTATATTCAAGAGACCCAGTACTTC
TRBJ2-1	NA	NA	TRBV27	CASSLKARYNEQFF	TGTGCCAGCAGTTTGAAGGCGCGGTACAATGAGCAGTTCTTC
TRBJ1-1	TRBD1	NA	TRBV7-9	CASSVDREAFF	TGTGCCAGCAGCGTGGACAGGGAAGCTTTCTTT
TRBJ2-1	TRBD2	NA	TRBV29-1	CSTGTSSYNEQFF	TGCAGCACCGGGACTAGTTCCTACAATGAGCAGTTCTTC
TRBJ2-1	TRBD2	once	TRBV9	CASSETTSGGFNEQFF	TGTGCCAGCAGCGAAACGACTAGCGGGGGTTTCAATGAGCAGTTCTTC
TRBJ2-7	NA	NA	TRBV27	CASRPDSFTYEQYF	TGTGCCAGCAGGCCCGACTCCTTTACCTACGAGCAGTACTTC
TRBJ2-2	NA	NA	TRBV18	CASSPLIRTGTGELFF	TGTGCCAGCTCACCACTTATCAGAACAGGAACCGGGGAGCTGTTTTTT
TRBJ2-1	TRBD2	NA	TRBV4-1	CASSQDEGGRAYNEQFF	TGCGCCAGCAGCCAAGATGAGGGTGGGAGGGCCTACAATGAGCAGTTCTTC
TRBJ2-7	TRBD1	NA	TRBV25-1	CATRVGTGAYEQYF	TGTGCCACTAGAGTGGGGACAGGGGCCTACGAGCAGTACTTC
TRBJ2-7	NA	NA	TRBV6-1	CASRSLTGNEQYF	TGTGCCAGCAGGTCCTTAACAGGGAACGAGCAGTACTTC
TRBJ1-1	TRBD1	NA	TRBV30	CAGGTVNTEAFF	TGTGCCGGAGGGACAGTGAACACTGAAGCTTTCTTT
TRBJ1-4	NA	NA	TRBV5-6	CASSFISGDEKLFF	TGTGCCAGCAGCTTTATAAGCGGGGATGAAAAACTGTTTTTT
TRBJ2-1	TRBD1	NA	TRBV7-8	CASSPTLDHRGPRKQFF	TGTGCCAGCAGCCCGACCTTAGACCACAGGGGGCCCAGGAAGCAGTTCTTC
TRBJ2-5	NA	NA	TRBV7-9	CASSAQVQETQYF	TGTGCCAGCAGCGCCCAGGTCCAAGAGACCCAGTACTTC
TRBJ1-2	TRBD1	NA	TRBV19	CASSPKYRGGYTF	TGTGCCAGTAGTCCAAAATACAGGGGCGGCTACACCTTC
TRBJ2-5	TRBD2	NA	TRBV5-1	CASRGSGIAETQYF	TGCGCCAGCAGGGGCAGCGGGATAGCGGAGACCCAGTACTTC
TRBJ2-1	TRBD1	NA	TRBV19	CASTQGQLNEQFF	TGTGCCAGTACGCAGGGACAGCTCAATGAGCAGTTCTTC
TRBJ2-3	NA	NA	TRBV28	CASSLIRDTQYF	TGTGCCAGCAGTTTAATTCGAGATACGCAGTATTTT
TRBJ2-7	NA	NA	TRBV29-1	CSVEDPNEQYF	TGCAGCGTTGAAGATCCCAACGAGCAGTACTTC
TRBJ2-1	NA	NA	TRBV19	CASSTPPAGRKNEQFF	TGTGCCAGTAGTACCCCTCCCGCGGGTCGTAAGAATGAGCAGTTCTTC
TRBJ1-5	NA	NA	TRBV19	CASSIRVEVSQPQHF	TGTGCCAGTAGTATACGAGTAGAGGTGAGTCAGCCCCAGCATTTT
TRBJ2-7	NA	NA	TRBV6-5	CASSYLGASSYEQYF	TGTGCCAGCAGTTACTTGGGGGCTTCCTCCTACGAGCAGTACTTC
TRBJ2-5	TRBD2	NA	TRBV11-3	CASSLGLPLLAGKETQYF	TGTGCCAGCAGCTTAGGCCTCCCATTACTAGCGGGAAAAGAGACCCAGTACTTC
TRBJ2-2	NA	once	TRBV9	CASSSRAGELFF	TGTGCCAGCAGCTCCCGCGCGGGGGAGCTGTTTTTT
TRBJ2-1	NA	once	TRBV18	CASSPVGAGYNEQFF	TGTGCCAGCTCACCTGTAGGAGCCGGTTACAATGAGCAGTTCTTC